Described below is a single TCR beta chain sequence and its context. Trimming took off 0 bases at V and 5 bases at J, with 11 bases between the two ends. The germline V gene has CDR1 LGHDT and CDR2 YNNKEL (reference sequence). The CDR3 contains 14 residues. TCRdb analysed the RT-PCR reads with MiXCR anew, one entry per CDR3 protein. The sample lists hundreds of thousands of distinct CDR3 sequences, 14% seen once, with about 3.9% in the top ten. The chain is built from TRBV3-1 and TRBJ2-7; the D call may be TRBD1 or TRBD2 (5 bases each). This receptor was taken from a female donor in good health, serving as a healthy control. The sequencing sample was made of memory CD4+ T cells from blood. Here the CDR3 reads CASSQEVRDDEQYF. CDR3 nucleotides: TGTGCCAGCAGCCAAGAGGTCAGGGACGACGAGCAGTACTTC.